One sample yielded the 17 T cell receptor beta chains listed below, sequenced in a study of T-cell memory formation after mild COVID-19. TCRdb analysed the 5' RACE reads with MiXCR anew, one entry per CDR3 protein. Altogether about 120,000 distinct CDR3 sequences are present, 20% to 25% being singletons, with the ten largest covering about 42%. The sequencing sample was made of PBMCs or a T cell subset sorted from them (not recorded which). The receptors originated from a man aged 18 to 35 who had mild COVID-19 (a few samples of this study predate the infection). Cell type and time point are not known.

This clonotype was seen only a few times. J is TRBJ2-3 and V is TRBV11-2, with D perhaps being TRBD1 or TRBD2 (6 bases each). V was pared by 6 bases and J by 4 bases, with 11 bases between. Germline V gene sequence: CDR1 SGHAT, CDR2 FQNNGV. CDR3 length: 13 amino acids. CDR3 protein: CASSTGAPDTQYF. CDR3 coding DNA: TGTGCCAGCAGTACGGGGGCCCCAGATACGCAGTATTTT. The complete variable domain, with remaining parts taken from reference TRBV11-2 and TRBJ2-3, reads EAGVAQSPRYKIIEKRQSVAFWCNPISGHATLYWYQQILGQGPKLLIQFQNNGVVDDSQLPKDRFSAERLKGVDSTLKIQPAKLEDSAVYLCASSTGAPDTQYFGPGTRLTVL.

This clonotype was observed at least ten times. This sequence joins TRBV7-8 and TRBJ2-5; 7 bases agree with TRBD1. Per the germline V gene, CDR1 is SGHVS and CDR2 is FQNEAQ. V shed 3 bases, J shed 5 bases, and the junction held 15 bases outside the gene matches. The CDR3 is 17 amino acids. CDR3 sequence: CASSFRDRVMPAETQYF. The CDR3 DNA reads TGTGCCAGCAGCTTCCGGGACAGAGTAATGCCGGCGGAGACCCAGTACTTC.

The J gene is TRBJ2-7, the V gene TRBV5-1, with a tentative D call TRBD2 (6 bases). The V end was cut by 0 bases, the J end by 2 bases, with 12 bases between. Germline CDR1 and CDR2: SGHRS and YFSETQ. This CDR3 is 15 amino acids long. The CDR3 bases are TGCGCCAGCAGCTTGGCCCTGGGGAGGACCTACGAGCAGTACTTC. Translated, it gives CASSLALGRTYEQYF.

The chain links TRBV27 to TRBJ2-7; D is unclear. There are 12 residues in the CDR3. CDR1 is MNHEY and CDR2 is SMNVEV in the germline V gene (reference sequence). Deletions cut 11 bases from V and 2 bases from J, with 13 bases between. The CDR3 coding sequence is TGTGCCGGTGATCGAAGCCCCTACGAGCAGTACGTC. Encoded protein: CAGDRSPYEQYV.

Only a few counts were recorded for this clonotype. The J gene is TRBJ1-4, the V gene TRBV4-3, with D hard to call. Per germline, CDR1 LGHNA and CDR2 YSLEER. The CDR3 has 17 residues. Trimming took 3 bases from V and 4 from J, leaving 18 bases between them. CDR3 region: CASSHLTHLGNNEKLFF. CDR3 in DNA: TGCGCCAGCAGCCACCTTACCCACCTCGGAAATAATGAAAAACTGTTTTTT.

This clonotype was picked up a small number of times. This sequence joins TRBV7-9 and TRBJ2-3; 8 bases line up with TRBD2. J gave up 3 bases and V 1 base, and 12 bases lay outside the gene matches. Germline V gene sequence: CDR1 SEHNR, CDR2 FQNEAQ (reference sequence). The length of the CDR3 is 18 residues. The CDR3 sequence: CASSLVSRSGGRTDTQYF. In DNA, the CDR3 is TGTGCCAGCAGCTTAGTATCACGGTCGGGGGGGAGAACAGATACGCAGTATTTT.

V and J are TRBV6-5 and TRBJ2-3, with 10 nucleotides matching TRBD1. Trimming cost V 0 bases and J 4 bases; bases outside gene matches: 4. Germline V gives CDR1 MNHEY, CDR2 SVGAGI. This CDR3 region has 16 residues. CDR3 sequence (DNA): TGTGCCAGCAGTTACTCTGGGACAGGGGTTGCAGATACGCAGTATTTT. Encoded protein: CASSYSGTGVADTQYF.

This chain uses TRBV6-2 or TRBV6-3 with TRBJ2-1, with 8 bases fitting TRBD2. The CDR3 length is 15 residues. J lost 10 bases, V lost 5 bases, and 13 bases had no gene match. Germline-derived CDR1 and CDR2 are MNHEY and SVGEGT. The CDR3 nucleotides read TGTGCCAGCAGTCCGATAGCGGGACGCTTGGGGGAGCAGTTCTTC. Protein product: CASSPIAGRLGEQFF.

V usage is TRBV4-2 and J usage is TRBJ1-6, with a weak D call TRBD1 (5 bases). Germline-derived CDR1 and CDR2 are LGHNA and YNFKEQ. V was pared by 5 bases and J by 5 bases, with 16 bases between. The CDR3 consists of 16 residues. CDR3 region: CASSKGTGRDNSPLHF. Here the CDR3 DNA reads TGTGCCAGCAGCAAAGGAACGGGACGGGATAATTCACCCCTCCACTTT.

This clonotype was seen repeatedly, ten times or more. This sequence joins TRBV6-2 or TRBV6-3 and TRBJ2-1; 11 bases align to TRBD2. The V gene's germline CDR1 is MNHEY and CDR2 SVGEGT. The CDR3 covers 16 residues. Losses at the gene ends were 0 bases for V and 4 bases for J; bases not matched to a gene: 2. For the CDR3, the DNA is TGTGCCAGCAGTTACTCCACTAGCGGGGGTTACAATGAGCAGTTCTTC. Encoded protein: CASSYSTSGGYNEQFF.

The chain employs TRBV20-1 and TRBJ2-7, with TRBD1 identical over 11 bases. V was pared by 3 bases and J by 0 bases, with 10 bases of the junction left unmatched. The CDR3 sequence is 17 residues long. CDR1 and CDR2 from the germline V gene are DFQATT and SNEGSKA (reference sequence). The CDR3 DNA sequence: TGCAGTGCTAGGGCCGGGACAGGGGGACGATTCTCCTACGAGCAGTACTTC. It is translated as CSARAGTGGRFSYEQYF.

Of note for this clonotype: A much larger clone lies one base from this, so it may be a read error. The chain is built from TRBV7-9 and TRBJ2-2; D is ambiguous. V was pared by 8 bases and J by 1 base, with 5 bases between. The length of the CDR3 is 12 residues. Looked up from germline, CDR1 is SEHNR and CDR2 is FQNEAQ (reference sequence). For the CDR3, the DNA is TGTGCCAGCTGCCGGAACACCGGGGAGCTGTTTTTT. Translated, it gives CASCRNTGELFF.

As to this clonotype: This clone may be a read error of a much larger clone one base away. V gene TRBV7-8 combines with J gene TRBJ2-3; the D gene could be TRBD1 or TRBD2 (5 bases each). CDR1 and CDR2 (germline): SGHVS, FQNEAQ. Between the trimmed V and J ends, which lost 5 bases and 6 bases, there was a span of 21 bases. The CDR3 totals 16 residues. CDR3 loop: CASSMGDTGTLDTQYF. The CDR3 DNA follows: TGTGCCAGCAGCATGGGAGACACCGGGACCCTGGATACGCAGTATTTT.

This clonotype was observed a handful of times. The J gene is TRBJ2-5, the V gene TRBV5-4; 9 bases line up with TRBD2. Unmatched junction bases numbered 3, after V lost 7 bases and J lost 2 bases. The CDR3 consists of 13 residues. Germline-derived CDR1 and CDR2 are SGHNT and YYREEE (reference sequence). CDR3 in amino acids: CASCAGGQETQYF. As DNA, the CDR3 is TGTGCCAGCTGCGCGGGGGGGCAAGAGACCCAGTACTTC.

This clonotype turned up a few times. V is TRBV12-3 or TRBV12-4 and J is TRBJ2-2, with D uncertain. The CDR3 is made up of 15 amino acids. V lost 6 bases to trimming and J lost 0 bases, with 11 bases between them. This chain's CDR3 is CASSPPSTNTGELFF. CDR3 coding DNA: TGTGCCAGCAGCCCCCCCAGCACGAACACCGGGGAGCTGTTTTTT.

This rearrangement joins TRBV11-2 to TRBJ2-7; either TRBD1 or TRBD2 may fit D (5 bases each). The CDR3 contains 17 residues. V was cut by 0 bases and J by 3 bases, with 18 bases left in between. Looked up from germline, CDR1 is SGHAT and CDR2 is FQNNGV. The CDR3 nucleotides are TGTGCCAGCAGCTTAGATTCGGGGCCGCGGTGGTTCTACGAGCAGTACTTC. Its protein product is CASSLDSGPRWFYEQYF. Full variable domain (missing parts from reference TRBV11-2 and TRBJ2-7): EAGVAQSPRYKIIEKRQSVAFWCNPISGHATLYWYQQILGQGPKLLIQFQNNGVVDDSQLPKDRFSAERLKGVDSTLKIQPAKLEDSAVYLCASSLDSGPRWFYEQYFGPGTRLTVT.

This clonotype was seen more than once but under ten times. CDR3 sequence reads: CSAPQAGVETQYF. In DNA, the CDR3 is TGCAGCGCCCCGCAAGCGGGGGTGGAGACCCAGTACTTC. The rearrangement uses TRBV29-1 and TRBJ2-5; the match to TRBD2 covers 8 bases. CDR1 and CDR2 from the germline V gene are SQVTM and ANQGSEA. Germline trimming cut 7 bases from V and 5 bases from J; bases unmatched to any gene: 9. This CDR3 contains 13 residues.